These 10 T cell receptor beta chains were all obtained from the same sample, sequenced in a study of T cell responses to AZD1222 COVID-19 vaccine. TCRdb's copy holds only in-frame clones and misses some; the assay was immunoSEQ multiplex PCR. The sample holds roughly 140,000 clones, approximately 89% seen once. Sample: peripheral blood, taken on day 0 of AZD1222 vaccination. The receptors originated from an adult in good health.

This chain links TRBV19 with TRBJ2-7; TRBD1 agrees at 7 bases. Germline lookup yields CDR1 LNHDA and CDR2 SQIVND (reference sequence). Unmatched junction bases numbered 11, after V lost 5 bases and J lost 7 bases. CDR3 length equals 14 residues. The CDR3 protein is CASSYRTGLGEQYF. In DNA form, the CDR3 reads TGTGCCAGTAGTTACCGGACAGGCCTTGGTGAGCAGTACTTC.

The J gene is TRBJ1-2, the V gene TRBV19; 11 positions agree with TRBD1. The ends lost 5 bases at V and 5 bases at J; junction bases unmatched: 10. Per germline, CDR1 LNHDA and CDR2 SQIVND (reference sequence). There are 16 residues in the CDR3. For the CDR3, the DNA is TGTGCCAGTAGTGATCCACCGGGACAGGGGGGATATGGCTACACCTTC. The encoded protein is CASSDPPGQGGYGYTF.

The chain is built from TRBV2 and TRBJ2-5, with D tentatively TRBD2 (7 bases). Germline-derived CDR1 and CDR2 are SNHLY and FYNNEI. The V and J ends lost 7 bases and 5 bases respectively, with 11 bases between them. The CDR3 is 12 residues long. CDR3 bases: TGTGCCAGCAAGGGGGGGCGGGAGACCCAGTACTTC. Its protein is CASKGGRETQYF.

The chain employs TRBV2 and TRBJ2-7; TRBD2 matches at 8 bases. The CDR3 is 14 residues long. Trimming cost V 4 bases and J 4 bases; bases outside gene matches: 6. Germline V gene lookup returns CDR1 SNHLY and CDR2 FYNNEI. The CDR3 here is CASSATSGSYEQYF. CDR3 coding DNA: TGTGCCAGCAGTGCCACTAGCGGAAGTTACGAGCAGTACTTC.

The V call is TRBV7-2, the J call TRBJ2-7; 9 nucleotides match TRBD1. Trimming cost V 5 bases and J 5 bases; bases outside gene matches: 10. This CDR3 is built from 15 residues. The germline CDR1 and CDR2 sequences are SGHTA and FQGNSA. The CDR3 spells CASSKNPGQGHEQYF. Written as DNA, the CDR3 is TGTGCCAGCAGCAAAAATCCGGGACAGGGTCACGAGCAGTACTTC.

This clone was picked up one time. The chain uses TRBV7-2 and TRBJ1-4; D possibly corresponds to TRBD1 (5 bases). The V gene's germline CDR1 is SGHTA and CDR2 FQGNSA. The CDR3 is made up of 15 amino acids. V lost 4 bases to trimming and J lost 5 bases, with 14 bases between them. The CDR3 spells CASSWGGGKNEKLFF. The CDR3, as DNA: TGTGCCAGCAGCTGGGGGGGTGGGAAAAATGAAAAACTGTTTTTT. The whole variable domain, remainder taken from reference TRBV7-2 and TRBJ1-4, is GAGVSQSPSNKVTEKGKDVELRCDPISGHTALYWYRQSLGQGLEFLIYFQGNSAPDKSGLPSDRFSAERTGGSVSTLTIQRTQQEDSAVYLCASSWGGGKNEKLFFGSGTQLSVL.

The chain employs TRBV25-1 and TRBJ1-2; D uncertain. CDR1 and CDR2 from the germline V gene are MGHDK and SYGVNS. The CDR3 has 14 amino acids. Trimming cost V 1 base and J 4 bases, with 10 bases left between them. CDR3 bases: TGTGCCAGCAGTGAATCGGCGCTCCTCTATGGCTACACCTTC. As protein: CASSESALLYGYTF.

This chain connects TRBV27 to TRBJ2-3, with 8 bases lining up with TRBD1. The germline gives CDR1 MNHEY, CDR2 SMNVEV (reference sequence). The CDR3 spans 16 residues. Trimming took 5 bases from V and 4 from J; bases not matched to a gene: 11. The DNA of the CDR3 is TGTGCCAGCAGTCCGAGGACAGGGTTCTTCTCAGATACGCAGTATTTT. The encoded protein is CASSPRTGFFSDTQYF.

The rearrangement uses TRBV29-1 and TRBJ2-1, with TRBD2 matching over 8 bases. CDR3 length equals 13 residues. Losses at the gene ends were 6 bases for V and 8 bases for J; bases not matched to a gene: 9. From germline, CDR1 is SQVTM and CDR2 ANQGSEA. The CDR3 nucleotides are TGCAGCGTAACTAGCGGAGTGGTAGATGAGCAGTTCTTC. It codes for CSVTSGVVDEQFF.

The CDR3 here is CASSTGFGNSPLHF. As DNA, the CDR3 is TGTGCCAGCAGTACCGGCTTCGGGAATTCACCCCTCCACTTT. The V gene is TRBV7-2, the J gene TRBJ1-6, with D unresolved. The V end lost 6 bases, the J end lost 7 bases, and 13 bases lay between the germline ends. This CDR3 is 14 amino acids long. CDR1 SGHTA and CDR2 FQGNSA come from the germline V gene.